The 8 T cell receptor beta chains below all came from one sample that was sequenced in a study of cytomegalovirus exposure and HLA in healthy donors. 13 Jbeta primers and 60 Vbeta primers were used for the PCR. Data came from immunoSEQ multiplex PCR; TCRdb stores just in-frame clones and leaves some out. This sample yields fewer than 150,000 clones, of which approximately 61% are seen a single time; approximately 1.6% belongs to the top ten. Sequenced sample: PBMCs. Every receptor here comes from a human donor in good health.

The chain recombines TRBV2 with TRBJ2-1; D not certain. This CDR3 has 13 amino acids. Germline CDR1 reads SNHLY; CDR2 reads FYNNEI. The ends were cut back, 5 bases at V and 9 bases at J, with 14 bases in the middle. This CDR3 reads CASSPLVVGEQFF. Here the CDR3 DNA reads TGTGCCAGCAGTCCCCTAGTAGTAGGTGAGCAGTTCTTC.

The chain combines TRBV7-3 with TRBJ2-3; D ambiguous. Germline V gene sequence: CDR1 SGHTA, CDR2 FQGTGA. V was pared by 2 bases and J by 6 bases, with 12 bases between. The CDR3 runs to 14 residues. The CDR3 sequence: CASSLGYAGDTQYF. In nucleotides, the CDR3 is TGTGCCAGCAGCTTAGGATACGCCGGGGATACGCAGTATTTT.

The chain joins TRBV13 to TRBJ2-1, with TRBD2 identical over 13 bases. The CDR3 loop spans 16 amino acids. The V and J ends lost 5 bases and 9 bases, in that order; junction bases with no gene match: 10. Germline CDR1 is PRHDT and CDR2 is FYEKMQ (reference sequence). The CDR3 DNA reads TGTGCCAGCAGCCCCAACGGACTAGCGGGAGAGGGTGAGCAGTTCTTC. It codes for CASSPNGLAGEGEQFF.

In this sample, this clone turned up a few times. The gene calls are TRBV28 and TRBJ1-2; a weak D match, TRBD1 (6 bases). V was cut by 2 bases and J by 4 bases, with 11 bases left in between. The V gene's germline CDR1 is MDHEN and CDR2 SYDVKM. The CDR3 contains 14 residues. The CDR3 region is CASSLTDSSYGYTF. The DNA of the CDR3 is TGTGCCAGCAGTTTAACGGACAGCTCCTATGGCTACACCTTC.

This clone has only one observation. The chain uses TRBV4-2 and TRBJ2-5, with TRBD2 as a possible D gene (5 bases). The end of the DNA aligns better with TRBJ2-7, so the J call may be wrong. The germline CDR1 and CDR2 sequences are LGHNA and YNFKEQ. The CDR3 is 15 amino acids. In DNA form, the CDR3 reads TGTGCCAGCAGCCAAGGGGCGGGCTTAACCTACGAGCAGTACTTC. Translating it yields CASSQGAGLTYEQYF.

The chain uses TRBV6-1 and TRBJ2-1, with D possibly being TRBD1 (8 bases). The V and J ends lost 7 bases and 4 bases respectively, with 17 bases between them. The CDR3 runs 15 residues. CDR1 MNHNS and CDR2 SASEGT come from the germline V gene. The CDR3 DNA is TGTGCCAGCACGAGACAGGGGAGGGCTTACAATGAGCAGTTCTTC. Translated, it gives CASTRQGRAYNEQFF.

The rearrangement links TRBV6-5 to TRBJ2-7; D is unresolved. The CDR3 contains 14 residues. CDR1 MNHEY and CDR2 SVGAGI come from the germline V gene. V lost 0 bases and J lost 3, with 9 bases in between. The CDR3 DNA reads TGTGCCAGCAGTTACTCACGCCGAGACTACGAGCAGTACTTC. It encodes CASSYSRRDYEQYF.

The V call is TRBV28, the J call TRBJ2-7, with D maybe TRBD2 (6 bases). Germline V lookup: CDR1 MDHEN, CDR2 SYDVKM. The CDR3 extends over 16 amino acids. Trimming removed 6 bases from V and 1 base from J, with 19 bases in between. The CDR3 spells CASRRPPGANSYEQYF. CDR3 nucleotides: TGTGCCAGCAGGAGACCACCGGGAGCGAATTCCTACGAGCAGTACTTC.